Below, 5 T cell receptor beta chains from the same sample are listed, as sequenced in a study of shared clonotypes between healthy human individuals. Naive CD8 cells lacked CD45RO and underwent positive selection for CCR7, leaving out terminally differentiated effector memory CD45RA+ cells. Repertoires were generated with immunoSEQ multiplex PCR, while TCRdb's copy carries only in-frame clones and drops some. The sample lists 760,000 or so clones; 90% to 98% were seen once. The source material was naive CD8+ T cells sorted from blood. These receptors were collected from a man aged 25 to 45 in good health.

The gene calls are TRBV28 and TRBJ2-5; a weak D match, TRBD1 (5 bases). The germline V and J ends were trimmed by 4 bases and 0 bases, with 15 bases remaining between them. The CDR3 runs 16 residues. Germline loops: CDR1 MDHEN, CDR2 SYDVKM. The CDR3 sequence is CASSSLRDTYQETQYF. CDR3 nucleotides: TGTGCCAGCAGTTCCCTCAGGGATACGTACCAAGAGACCCAGTACTTC. Filled out from reference TRBV28 and TRBJ2-5, the complete variable domain reads DVKVTQSSRYLVKRTGEKVFLECVQDMDHENMFWYRQDPGLGLRLIYFSYDVKMKEKGDIPEGYSVSREKKERFSLILESASTNQTSMYLCASSSLRDTYQETQYFGPGTRLLVL.

V and J are TRBV11-2 and TRBJ2-1; 8 bases fit TRBD1. After removal of 1 base from V and 5 bases from J, the junction contained 4 bases not matched to a gene. There are 15 residues in the CDR3. Germline lookup yields CDR1 SGHAT and CDR2 FQNNGV. The chain's CDR3 is CASSLGTGRDNEQFF. The CDR3 bases are TGTGCCAGCAGCTTAGGGACAGGGCGAGACAATGAGCAGTTCTTC.

The chain couples TRBV10-1 to TRBJ2-1; D gene uncertain. V lost 8 bases, J lost 4 bases, and 12 bases lay in between. From germline, CDR1 is WNHNN and CDR2 SYGVQD (reference sequence). The CDR3 spans 13 residues. The CDR3 sequence is CASPPGPYNEQFF. The CDR3 region has the DNA TGCGCCAGCCCTCCGGGCCCGTACAATGAGCAGTTCTTC.

CDR3 in amino acids: CAWSTGSSNQPQHF. Written as DNA, the CDR3 is TGTGCCTGGAGTACAGGGTCCAGCAATCAGCCCCAGCATTTT. The chain employs TRBV30 and TRBJ1-5, with D tentatively TRBD1 (6 bases). V lost 2 bases, J lost 1 base, and 9 bases lay in between. Germline CDR1 GTSNPN, CDR2 SVGIG (reference sequence). The CDR3 is made up of 14 amino acids.

The chain employs TRBV27 and TRBJ2-1; no firm D call. The V end was cut by 5 bases, the J end by 0 bases, with 14 bases between. This CDR3 has 16 residues. CDR1 MNHEY and CDR2 SMNVEV come from the germline V gene (reference sequence). CDR3 sequence reads: CASSPEISSSYNEQFF. CDR3 in DNA: TGTGCCAGCAGTCCGGAAATCTCAAGCTCCTACAATGAGCAGTTCTTC.